This TCR beta chain appears in the sequencing data of a study of blood T cell repertoires in COVID-19. Study in general: Acute and convalescent COVID-19 samples came from the United States, Italy and Spain. Sources were T cells, B-cell-depleted T cells, or PBMCs; the material itself was cDNA or gDNA.

Source study methods: Amplification with reference gene primers provided the estimates of nucleated cell counts. Repertoires were generated with immunoSEQ multiplex PCR, while TCRdb's copy carries only in-frame clones and drops some. The D gene and trimming were derived from the DNA, and the V and J assignments and clone size from that table. The sample holds about 65,000 clones, about 94% seen once. Material for sequencing was peripheral blood. The receptor was derived from a man between 65 and 85 years old with active COVID-19.

As DNA, the CDR3 is TGTGCCAGCAGCCGGAACACTGAAGCTTTCTTT. Amino acid sequence: CASSRNTEAFF. The rearrangement links TRBV11-2 to TRBJ1-1; D gene uncertain. CDR3 length equals 11 residues. V was trimmed by 5 bases and J by 1 base, leaving 2 bases between them. Germline CDR1 is SGHAT and CDR2 is FQNNGV.